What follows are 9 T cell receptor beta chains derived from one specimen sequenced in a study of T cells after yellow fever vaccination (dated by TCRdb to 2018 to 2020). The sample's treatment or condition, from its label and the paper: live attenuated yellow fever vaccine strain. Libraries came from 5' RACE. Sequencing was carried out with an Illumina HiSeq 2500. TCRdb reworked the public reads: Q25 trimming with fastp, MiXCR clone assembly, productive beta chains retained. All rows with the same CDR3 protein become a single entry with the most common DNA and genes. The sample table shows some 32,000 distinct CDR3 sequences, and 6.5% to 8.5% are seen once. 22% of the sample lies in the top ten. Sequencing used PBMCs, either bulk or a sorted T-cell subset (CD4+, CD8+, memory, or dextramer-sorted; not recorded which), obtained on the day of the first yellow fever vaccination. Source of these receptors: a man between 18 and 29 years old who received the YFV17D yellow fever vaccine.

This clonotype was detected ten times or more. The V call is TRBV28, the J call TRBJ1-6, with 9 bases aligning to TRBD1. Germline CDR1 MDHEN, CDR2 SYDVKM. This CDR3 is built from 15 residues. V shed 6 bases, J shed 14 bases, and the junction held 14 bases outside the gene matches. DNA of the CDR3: TGTGCCAGCAGCCTACGGGGACAGGGCGGTAGGACCCTCCACTTT. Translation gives CASSLRGQGGRTLHF. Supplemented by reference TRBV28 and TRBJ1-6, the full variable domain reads DVKVTQSSRYLVKRTGEKVFLECVQDMDHENMFWYRQDPGLGLRLIYFSYDVKMKEKGDIPEGYSVSREKKERFSLILESASTNQTSMYLCASSLRGQGGRTLHFGNGTRLTVT.

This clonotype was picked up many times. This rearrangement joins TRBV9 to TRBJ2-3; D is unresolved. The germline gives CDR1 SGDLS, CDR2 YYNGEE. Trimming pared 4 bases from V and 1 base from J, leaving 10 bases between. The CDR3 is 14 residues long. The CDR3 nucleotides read TGTGCCAGCAGCCCCTTTCAGGGCACAGATACGCAGTATTTT. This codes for CASSPFQGTDTQYF.

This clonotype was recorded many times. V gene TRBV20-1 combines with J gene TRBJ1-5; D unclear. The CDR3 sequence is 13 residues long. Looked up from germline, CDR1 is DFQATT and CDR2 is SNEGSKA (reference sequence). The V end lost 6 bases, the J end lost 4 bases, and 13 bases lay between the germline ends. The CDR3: CSALRGYNQPQHF. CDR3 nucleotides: TGCAGTGCCCTTCGAGGGTATAATCAGCCCCAGCATTTT.

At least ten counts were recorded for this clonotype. The CDR3, as DNA: TGTGCCAGCAGTCCGGGGATGGGGGCCAAGAGGCAGCCCCAGCATTTT. Its protein product is CASSPGMGAKRQPQHF. The J gene is TRBJ1-5, the V gene TRBV6-5, with a tentative D call TRBD1 (6 bases). This CDR3 contains 16 residues. V was shortened by 5 bases and J by 7 bases, with 21 bases between the two germline ends. Looked up from germline, CDR1 is MNHEY and CDR2 is SVGAGI.

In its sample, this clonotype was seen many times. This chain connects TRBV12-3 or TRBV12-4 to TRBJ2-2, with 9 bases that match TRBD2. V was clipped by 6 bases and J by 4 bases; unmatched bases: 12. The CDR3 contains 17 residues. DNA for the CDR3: TGTGCCAGCAGGGCCGGCGGGGGGGCCCAGGGCACCGGGGAGCTGTTTTTT. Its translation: CASRAGGGAQGTGELFF.

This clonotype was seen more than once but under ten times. Written as DNA, the CDR3 is TGTGCCAGCAGCTTGACAGGGCCCCTGGGTGGGGCCAACGTCCTGACTTTC. It translates to CASSLTGPLGGANVLTF. The chain links TRBV6-2 or TRBV6-3 to TRBJ2-6; 7 nucleotides match TRBD1. Per germline, CDR1 MNHEY and CDR2 SVGEGT. Unmatched junction bases numbered 11, after V lost 6 bases and J lost 3 bases. The CDR3 length is 17 residues.

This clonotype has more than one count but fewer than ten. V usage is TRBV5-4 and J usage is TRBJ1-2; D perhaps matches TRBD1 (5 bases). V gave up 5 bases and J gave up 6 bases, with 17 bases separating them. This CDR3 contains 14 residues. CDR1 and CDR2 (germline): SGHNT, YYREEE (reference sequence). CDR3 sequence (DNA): TGTGCCAGCAGTCCCAACAGCGGGGGGAATGGCTACACCTTC. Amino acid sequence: CASSPNSGGNGYTF.

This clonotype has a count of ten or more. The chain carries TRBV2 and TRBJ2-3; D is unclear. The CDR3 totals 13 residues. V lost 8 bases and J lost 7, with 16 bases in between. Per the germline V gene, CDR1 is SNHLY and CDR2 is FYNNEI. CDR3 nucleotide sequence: TGTGCCAGCCAGGACCCCGATCCCAATACGCAGTATTTT. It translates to CASQDPDPNTQYF.

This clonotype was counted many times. CDR3 bases: TGTGCCAGCAGTCAGGGGGGATACACCGGGGAGCTGTTTTTT. Translation gives CASSQGGYTGELFF. The chain joins TRBV6-4 to TRBJ2-2; D perhaps matches TRBD1 (7 bases). The CDR3 totals 14 residues. Germline V gene lookup returns CDR1 MRHNA and CDR2 SNTAGT. The V end was cut by 5 bases, the J end by 3 bases, with 10 bases between.